What follows describes a single TCR beta chain. Its antigen is unknown. Making the TCR beta libraries involved quantitative 5'-RACE with molecular barcodes. MiXCR, run by TCRdb on the 5' RACE reads, gives a single entry per CDR3 protein. This sample yields about 480,000 distinct CDR3 sequences, of which 15% to 20% are seen a single time; approximately 0.93% belongs to the top ten. The data stem from a study of CD8 T cells in ankylosing spondylitis. The germline V gene encodes CDR1 SGHTA and CDR2 FQGNSA. Trimming removed 5 bases from V and 11 bases from J, with 15 bases in between. The CDR3 runs to 12 residues. Study-wide findings and caveats: Earlier literature documents some of the motif variants in reactive arthritis synovial fluid and blood. Characteristic, it appeared, of ankylosing spondylitis blood was a TCR beta motif of roughly eight highly homologous variants.

Sequenced input: blood, either unsorted or a sorted T cell fraction (not recorded which). This receptor was taken from a male donor with ankylosing spondylitis. The rearrangement uses TRBV7-2 and TRBJ1-1; D is unresolved. The CDR3 coding sequence is TGTGCCAGCAGCCCCGGGCCCTCAGTTGCTTTCTTT. Encoded protein: CASSPGPSVAFF.